Following are 16 T cell receptor beta chains from one sample sequenced in a study of molecular identifiers for immune sequencing clone quantification. TCRdb processed the PCR reads anew with MiXCR; each CDR3 protein has one entry. The sample includes fewer than 100,000 distinct CDR3 sequences, roughly a fifth seen only once; the top ten take more than 1%. The material sequenced was naive CD8+ T cells from blood, with Jurkat cell RNA spiked in. The subset: FACS-sorted CD8+CD4-CCR7+CD45RA+ naive T cells. The source is a human donor in good health. Some libraries in this study had Jurkat cell RNA spiked in.

This clonotype was detected many times. The chain joins TRBV5-4 to TRBJ2-7; D remains unclear. The CDR3 is 14 amino acids. Germline-derived CDR1 and CDR2 are SGHNT and YYREEE (reference sequence). V was cut by 1 base and J by 2 bases, with 10 bases left in between. Here the CDR3 DNA reads TGTGCCAGCAGCTTGCGAGACTTGCCCTACGAGCAGTACTTC. Its translation is CASSLRDLPYEQYF.

The V and J genes are TRBV28 and TRBJ1-5, with TRBD1 matching over 11 bases. The V segment lost 5 bases and the J segment 2 bases; nucleotides outside the gene matches: 8. There are 17 residues in the CDR3. Germline V gene data show CDR1 as MDHEN and CDR2 as SYDVKM. The CDR3 region has the DNA TGTGCCAGCAGTGAAGGACAGGGGGCGAGCGGCAATCAGCCCCAGCATTTT. As protein: CASSEGQGASGNQPQHF.

The chain links TRBV4-1 to TRBJ2-7; 8 bases are shared with TRBD1. V lost 2 bases and J lost 4; bases outside the gene matches: 4. The CDR3 totals 14 residues. Germline V gives CDR1 MGHRA, CDR2 YSYEKL. CDR3 in amino acids: CASSQQGAPYEQYF. The CDR3, as DNA: TGCGCCAGCAGCCAACAGGGGGCCCCTTACGAGCAGTACTTC.

On this clonotype: This may be a read error, as it is one base from a much larger clone. The V and J genes are TRBV5-1 and TRBJ1-6, with D hard to call. Germline V CDR1 and CDR2: SGHRS, YFSETQ. V shed 4 bases and J shed 7 bases, with 15 bases lying between them. CDR3 size: 15 residues. The CDR3 nucleotides are TGCGCCAGCAGCCACTACGGAGGGCTAAATTCACCCCTCCACTTT. This sequence encodes CASSHYGGLNSPLHF.

This clonotype was found a few times. This sequence joins TRBV6-6 and TRBJ1-4; maybe TRBD1 (5 bases). The CDR3 consists of 16 residues. Germline lookup yields CDR1 MNHNY and CDR2 SVGAGI (reference sequence). V lost 5 bases to trimming and J lost 0 bases, with 13 bases between them. CDR3 in amino acids: CASSQDGTATNEKLFF. CDR3 nucleotides: TGTGCCAGCAGTCAGGATGGGACGGCAACTAATGAAAAACTGTTTTTT.

This chain uses TRBV4-1 with TRBJ2-1; 12 positions match TRBD2. CDR3 size: 17 residues. Germline trimming cut 4 bases from V and 1 base from J; bases unmatched to any gene: 5. Per the germline V gene, CDR1 is MGHRA and CDR2 is YSYEKL. CDR3 in amino acids: CASSPSGGDYSYNEQFF. The CDR3 nucleotides read TGCGCCAGCAGCCCTAGCGGGGGGGACTATTCCTACAATGAGCAGTTCTTC.

This clonotype appeared many times. V is TRBV29-1 and J is TRBJ1-4; a possible D gene is TRBD1 (6 bases). From germline, CDR1 is SQVTM and CDR2 ANQGSEA. The V end was cut by 5 bases, the J end by 8 bases, with 15 bases between. The CDR3 consists of 13 residues. CDR3 DNA: TGCAGCGTTACCAGGGGTATTGGCGAAAAACTGTTTTTT. Residues: CSVTRGIGEKLFF. The full variable domain, completed using reference TRBV29-1 and TRBJ1-4, is SAVISQKPSRDICQRGTSLTIQCQVDSQVTMMFWYRQQPGQSLTLIATANQGSEATYESGFVIDKFPISRPNLTFSTLTVSNMSPEDSSIYLCSVTRGIGEKLFFGSGTQLSVL.

This clonotype was detected a few times. The gene calls are TRBV3-1 and TRBJ2-7, with D possibly TRBD2 on 5 matching bases. Germline CDR1 and CDR2: LGHDT and YNNKEL (reference sequence). Trimming pared 5 bases from V and 4 bases from J, leaving 12 bases between. CDR3 size: 13 residues. CDR3 coding DNA: TGTGCCAGCAGCAAAGCTAGAGGGTACGAGCAGTACTTC. Translation gives CASSKARGYEQYF.

This clonotype occurred many times. This chain connects TRBV27 to TRBJ1-4, with D perhaps TRBD1 (5 bases). CDR1 is MNHEY and CDR2 is SMNVEV in the germline V gene (reference sequence). V lost 3 bases and J 7 bases, leaving 15 bases between the germline ends. The CDR3 totals 15 residues. CDR3 protein: CASSLRPGLAEKLFF. For the CDR3, the DNA is TGTGCCAGCAGTTTGAGACCAGGGTTGGCTGAAAAACTGTTTTTT.

The chain recombines TRBV9 with TRBJ2-7; D may correspond to TRBD1 or TRBD2 (5 bases each). The CDR3 runs 12 residues. Germline loops: CDR1 SGDLS, CDR2 YYNGEE. V was shortened by 3 bases and J by 6 bases, with 10 bases between the two germline ends. CDR3 nucleotide sequence: TGTGCCAGCAGCGGGACACGGGGCGAGCAGTACTTC. Protein sequence: CASSGTRGEQYF. Full variable domain (remainder filled in from reference TRBV9 and TRBJ2-7): DSGVTQTPKHLITATGQRVTLRCSPRSGDLSVYWYQQSLDQGLQFLIQYYNGEERAKGNILERFSAQQFPDLHSELNLSSLELGDSALYFCASSGTRGEQYFGPGTRLTVT.

The chain couples TRBV6-6 to TRBJ2-1; D unclear. The V end lost 2 bases, the J end lost 8 bases, and 10 bases lay between the germline ends. Germline CDR1 is MNHNY and CDR2 is SVGAGI (reference sequence). The CDR3 has 13 amino acids. The CDR3 loop is CASSYIKDHEQFF. Written as DNA, the CDR3 is TGTGCCAGCAGTTACATCAAGGATCATGAGCAGTTCTTC.

This clonotype has a count of ten or more. V is TRBV29-1 and J is TRBJ2-5, with 8 bases fitting TRBD2. V was pared by 3 bases and J by 8 bases, with 8 bases of the junction left unmatched. Germline CDR1 and CDR2: SQVTM and ANQGSEA. CDR3 size: 13 residues. CDR3 loop: CSVEGAGDGTQYF. CDR3 sequence (DNA): TGCAGCGTTGAGGGAGCGGGAGATGGAACCCAGTACTTC.

This clonotype appeared many times. The gene calls are TRBV5-1 and TRBJ1-6; 9 bases are shared with TRBD1. Germline V gene sequence: CDR1 SGHRS, CDR2 YFSETQ. This CDR3 spans 16 amino acids. With V trimmed by 1 base and J by 6 bases, 5 bases remained unmatched. Here the CDR3 reads CASSLWGTGPNSPLHF. CDR3 bases: TGCGCCAGCAGCTTGTGGGGGACAGGGCCTAATTCACCCCTCCACTTT.

The chain employs TRBV11-3 and TRBJ1-3; no firm D call. The V gene lost 5 bases and the J gene lost 2 bases, with 10 bases spanning the gap. CDR1 and CDR2 from the germline V gene are SGHNT and YENEEA. This CDR3 has 14 residues. CDR3 residues: CASSQGETGNTIYF. In DNA form, the CDR3 reads TGTGCCAGCAGCCAAGGAGAAACTGGAAACACCATATATTTT.

As regards this clonotype: It may be a read error: a sequence one base away is much more abundant. The gene calls are TRBV27 and TRBJ2-7; D gene ambiguous. In germline, CDR1 is MNHEY, CDR2 SMNVEV (reference sequence). This CDR3 contains 14 residues. Here the CDR3 reads CAGSLRALAYEQYF. CDR3 DNA: TGTGCCGGCAGTTTACGCGCCCTTGCCTACGAGCAGTACTTC.

This clonotype occurred many times. The CDR3 region is CATSRSGTSNSPLHF. CDR3 in DNA: TGTGCCACCAGCAGAAGCGGGACCTCCAATTCACCCCTCCACTTT. The chain recombines TRBV15 with TRBJ1-6; D possibly corresponds to TRBD1 (5 bases). Trimming removed 2 bases from V and 7 bases from J, with 12 bases in between. CDR3 size: 15 residues. Germline CDR1 is LNHNV and CDR2 is YYDKDF (reference sequence).